The 18 T cell receptor beta chains below come from one sample, sequenced in a study of T cells after yellow fever vaccination. MiXCR, run by TCRdb on the 5' RACE reads, gives a single entry per CDR3 protein. This sample has about 340,000 distinct CDR3 sequences, with 3% to 4.5% found just once. Sequenced here: PBMCs, sampled 5 days after the yellow fever booster vaccination. Receptors originate from a man aged 18 to 29 who received the YFV17D yellow fever vaccine.

The sample holds a few counts of this clonotype. This rearrangement joins TRBV7-9 to TRBJ2-1; D gene ambiguous. In germline, CDR1 is SEHNR, CDR2 FQNEAQ (reference sequence). V lost 6 bases and J lost 1, with 16 bases in between. The CDR3 is made up of 16 amino acids. Written as DNA, the CDR3 is TGTGCCAGCAGACCTGGCGGAAAGGTATCCTACAATGAGCAGTTCTTC. As protein: CASRPGGKVSYNEQFF.

This clonotype was picked up many times. The genes are TRBV20-1 and TRBJ2-1; no definite D call. CDR1 and CDR2 (germline): DFQATT, SNEGSKA (reference sequence). The V end lost 3 bases, the J end lost 9 bases, and 12 bases lay between the germline ends. This CDR3 is built from 12 residues. In DNA, the CDR3 is TGCAGTGCTAGTGACAACTGGGGTGAGCAGTTCTTC. Translation: CSASDNWGEQFF.

This clonotype was picked up many times. CDR3 sequence reads: CASSPRHQETQYF. The CDR3 DNA reads as TGCGCCAGCAGTCCAAGACACCAAGAGACCCAGTACTTC. The chain recombines TRBV4-3 with TRBJ2-5; unclear D gene. The germline V gene encodes CDR1 LGHNA and CDR2 YSLEER. Trimming took 6 bases from V and 0 from J, leaving 8 bases between them. There are 13 residues in the CDR3.

This clonotype was detected ten times or more. The genes are TRBV20-1 and TRBJ2-1; 7 bases are shared with TRBD1. The ends lost 0 bases at V and 1 base at J; junction bases unmatched: 9. Germline CDR1 and CDR2: DFQATT and SNEGSKA (reference sequence). The CDR3 consists of 17 residues. The CDR3 region has the DNA TGCAGTGCTAGAGAGTATAGTGGCAGGGGGTCCTACAATGAGCAGTTCTTC. Encoded protein: CSAREYSGRGSYNEQFF.

The genes are TRBV6-2 or TRBV6-3 and TRBJ1-5; D call uncertain. V lost 6 bases to trimming and J lost 9 bases, with 12 bases between them. Germline CDR1 is MNHEY and CDR2 is SVGEGT. The CDR3 loop spans 12 amino acids. CDR3 DNA: TGTGCCAGCAGACCAAACGAGGGGCCCCAGCATTTT. Translated: CASRPNEGPQHF.

This chain uses TRBV7-6 with TRBJ2-2; TRBD1 agrees at 8 bases. J was trimmed by 4 bases and V by 5 bases; bases with no gene match: 12. The CDR3 loop spans 17 amino acids. Germline assignment: CDR1 SGHVS and CDR2 FNYEAQ. This CDR3 reads CASSRLEGGQVTGELFF. The CDR3 DNA follows: TGTGCCAGCAGCCGTCTGGAGGGGGGACAGGTCACCGGGGAGCTGTTTTTT.

This clonotype was observed at least ten times. J is TRBJ1-2 and V is TRBV7-6; 7 bases fit TRBD1. The CDR3 consists of 13 residues. V was clipped by 5 bases and J by 8 bases; unmatched bases: 8. Germline V gene lookup returns CDR1 SGHVS and CDR2 FNYEAQ. CDR3 DNA sequence: TGTGCCAGCAGCGCAGGGGGTATAACCGGCTACACCTTC. This encodes CASSAGGITGYTF.

This clonotype came up a few times. The genes are TRBV19 and TRBJ2-7; D uncertain. CDR1 is LNHDA and CDR2 is SQIVND in the germline V gene (reference sequence). The CDR3 runs 12 residues. V lost 9 bases to trimming and J lost 2 bases, with 11 bases between them. CDR3 nucleotides: TGTGCCAGGTGGCTGGCCGCCTACGAGCAGTACTTC. It encodes CARWLAAYEQYF.

The chain uses TRBV9 and TRBJ2-7, with a possible D match to TRBD2 (6 bases). The CDR3 contains 14 residues. Germline lookup yields CDR1 SGDLS and CDR2 YYNGEE. V lost 3 bases to trimming and J lost 3 bases, with 13 bases between them. CDR3 nucleotide sequence: TGTGCCAGCAGCGACCGGGACTCGAACTACGAGCAGTACTTC. It specifies CASSDRDSNYEQYF.

This clonotype was observed a few times. The chain couples TRBV19 to TRBJ1-6; 7 bases fit TRBD1. The germline V gene encodes CDR1 LNHDA and CDR2 SQIVND (reference sequence). V shed 3 bases and J 2 bases; nucleotides not matched to a gene: 7. The CDR3 sequence is 17 residues long. The CDR3 DNA reads as TGTGCCAGTAGTATCCAACAGGGGCGGCCCTATAATTCACCCCTCCACTTT. Translation gives CASSIQQGRPYNSPLHF. The variable domain in full, with the rest retrieved from reference TRBV19 and TRBJ1-6, is DGGITQSPKYLFRKEGQNVTLSCEQNLNHDAMYWYRQDPGQGLRLIYYSQIVNDFQKGDIAEGYSVSREKKESFPLTVTSAQKNPTAFYLCASSIQQGRPYNSPLHFGNGTRLTVT.

The table lists this clonotype with a few counts. The CDR3 reads CASSLGSGTQETQYF. CDR3 nucleotides: TGCGCCAGCAGCTTGGGTAGCGGGACCCAAGAGACCCAGTACTTC. V gene TRBV5-1 combines with J gene TRBJ2-5; 8 bases line up with TRBD2. Germline V CDR1 and CDR2: SGHRS, YFSETQ. This CDR3 is 15 amino acids long. Germline trimming cut 0 bases from V and 1 base from J; bases unmatched to any gene: 2.

This clonotype was recorded many times. Here the CDR3 omits its conserved ending phenylalanine or tryptophan, so a read error is the likely source. The DNA is omitted, as the CDR3 cannot be located on it reliably, and the CDR3 follows TCRdb's listing. The genes are TRBV6-5 and TRBJ2-7; TRBD1, the table's D call, lacks a check against the DNA. The CDR3 has 13 residues if both end residues are counted. CDR1 is MNHEY and CDR2 is SVGAGI in the germline V gene. CDR3 sequence reads: CASSSTSDGQSVP.

The rearrangement uses TRBV20-1 and TRBJ2-2; TRBD2 aligns across 10 bases. V dropped 3 bases and J dropped 6; count of bases not matched to a gene: 10. Germline CDR1 DFQATT, CDR2 SNEGSKA (reference sequence). The CDR3 is 16 amino acids. CDR3 amino acids: CSASSQAGGSPGELFF. CDR3 DNA: TGCAGTGCTAGCAGCCAAGCGGGGGGGTCCCCCGGGGAGCTGTTTTTT.

This clonotype was counted only a few times. The V and J genes are TRBV3-1 and TRBJ2-1, with 11 bases matching TRBD2. The ends lost 0 bases at V and 8 bases at J; junction bases unmatched: 3. The CDR3 loop spans 15 amino acids. CDR1 LGHDT and CDR2 YNNKEL come from the germline V gene (reference sequence). The CDR3 region is CASSQETSGVDEQFF. The DNA for the CDR3 is TGTGCCAGCAGCCAAGAGACTAGCGGGGTAGATGAGCAGTTCTTC.

The CDR3 DNA reads TGTGCTAGTGGGAGGACTAGCGGGGGGGCATATGAGCAGTTCTTC. Protein product: CASGRTSGGAYEQFF. V gene TRBV12-5 combines with J gene TRBJ2-1, with 15 bases aligning to TRBD2. This CDR3 is 15 amino acids long. Trimming took 6 bases from V and 8 from J; bases not matched to a gene: 5. Per the germline V gene, CDR1 is LGHNT and CDR2 is FRNRAP.

This clonotype was observed a few times. This chain links TRBV7-9 with TRBJ1-5; the D gene is possibly TRBD1 (6 bases). This CDR3 is built from 14 residues. Germline CDR1 SEHNR, CDR2 FQNEAQ (reference sequence). Trimming pared 7 bases from V and 1 base from J, leaving 11 bases between. The CDR3 sequence is CASTIGQSNQPQHF. In DNA form, the CDR3 reads TGTGCCAGCACCATCGGACAGAGCAATCAGCCCCAGCATTTT. The whole variable domain, filled in from reference TRBV7-9 and TRBJ1-5, reads DTGVSQNPRHKITKRGQNVTFRCDPISEHNRLYWYRQTLGQGPEFLTYFQNEAQLEKSRLLSDRFSAERPKGSFSTLEIQRTEQGDSAMYLCASTIGQSNQPQHFGDGTRLSIL.

This clonotype was picked up many times. For the CDR3, the DNA is TGTGCCAGCAGTTCCAGGCAAGAGACCCAGTACTTC. Translated, it gives CASSSRQETQYF. The rearrangement joins TRBV6-5 to TRBJ2-5; no clear D gene. The germline gives CDR1 MNHEY, CDR2 SVGAGI. Trimming removed 4 bases at V and 2 bases at J, with 5 bases between. The CDR3 spans 12 residues.

This clonotype was counted only a few times. The CDR3 reads CAWSRGNGELFF. The DNA for the CDR3 is TGTGCCTGGAGCCGGGGGAACGGGGAGCTGTTTTTT. This chain connects TRBV30 to TRBJ2-2; possibly TRBD2 for D (6 bases). Between the trimmed V and J ends, which lost 3 bases and 7 bases, there was a span of 9 bases. The CDR3 covers 12 residues. CDR1 and CDR2 (germline): GTSNPN, SVGIG (reference sequence). Looking up the rest from reference TRBV30 and TRBJ2-2 gives the full variable domain: SQTIHQWPATLVQPVGSPLSLECTVEGTSNPNLYWYRQAAGRGLQLLFYSVGIGQISSEVPQNLSASRPQDRQFILSSKKLLLSDSGFYLCAWSRGNGELFFGEGSRLTVL.